The entry below gives a single T cell receptor beta chain sequence along with its context. What it recognizes is unknown. The data stem from a study of T cell responses to AZD1222 COVID-19 vaccine. Study results and limitations: Vaccination with two AZD1222 doses was followed by a rise in Spike-specific TCR breadth and depth.

The repertoire was sequenced with immunoSEQ multiplex PCR; TCRdb's copy has only in-frame clones and lacks some. This repertoire shows about 93,000 clones, under 90% found once; its top ten account for about 2.6%. CDR1 is SGHDT and CDR2 is YYEEEE in the germline V gene. V dropped 0 bases and J dropped 2 bases, with 11 bases sitting between them. The CDR3 contains 15 residues. This chain joins TRBV5-6 and TRBJ1-1; D ambiguous. The sequence was obtained from an adult in good health. The sample in question was peripheral blood, obtained on day 0 of MenACWY control vaccination. CDR3 protein: CASSLALLLNTEAFF. The CDR3 DNA reads TGTGCCAGCAGCTTGGCACTGTTACTCAACACTGAAGCTTTCTTT.